The TCR beta chain described here comes from a study of blood T cell repertoires in COVID-19. Study overall: The United States, Italy and Spain supplied acute and convalescent COVID-19 samples.

Original methodology: Reference gene primer amplification gave nucleated cell count estimates. Some clones are missing from TCRdb's copy, which holds only in-frame ones; the method was immunoSEQ multiplex PCR. V, J and clone size are taken as reported in that table, and D and trimming were inferred from the DNA itself. Among 300,000 or so clones listed, 89% were seen once. The CDR3 has 16 amino acids. The germline V gene encodes CDR1 MNHEY and CDR2 SMNVEV (reference sequence). The J segment lost 2 bases and the V segment lost 5 bases, leaving 4 bases of the junction unmatched. The sequenced sample consisted of peripheral blood. The source of this sequence is a man aged 18 to 30 who had recovered from COVID-19. The chain is built from TRBV27 and TRBJ2-7; 15 nucleotides match TRBD2. CDR3 DNA: TGTGCCAGCAGTCAGGGGACTAGCGGGAGGACCTACGAGCAGTACTTC. Translating it yields CASSQGTSGRTYEQYF.